These T cell receptor beta chains were read from a single sample in a study of blood T cell dynamics during melanoma immunotherapy. Only in-frame clones appear in the TCRdb table, and some are missing; sequencing was by immunoSEQ multiplex PCR. The sample totals around 25 clones. Source: cell-free DNA from blood, taken from a patient treated with checkpoint blockade. These receptors were collected from a human donor with melanoma. Each CDR3 is given with its conserved first and last residue. Each record gives: D gene, V gene, J gene, CDR3 protein, CDR3 DNA. The D gene is left open where the match is weak.

d_gene: .
v_gene: TRBV21-1
j_gene: TRBJ1-3
CDR3aa: CASSGQHARNTIYF
CDR3nt: TGTGCCAGCAGCGGACAACACGCACGAAACACCATATATTTT

d_gene: .
v_gene: TRBV7-6
j_gene: TRBJ2-7
CDR3aa: CASSLGPNYEQYF
CDR3nt: TGTGCCAGCAGCTTAGGGCCAAATTACGAGCAGTACTTC

d_gene: .
v_gene: TRBV21-1
j_gene: TRBJ1-1
CDR3aa: CASSEMLAIRTEAFF
CDR3nt: TGTGCCAGCAGTGAAATGTTAGCAATTCGCACTGAAGCTTTCTTT

d_gene: .
v_gene: TRBV2
j_gene: TRBJ2-1
CDR3aa: CASRGGLAYNEQFF
CDR3nt: TGTGCCAGCAGGGGTGGTCTAGCCTACAATGAGCAGTTCTTC

d_gene: .
v_gene: TRBV6-7
j_gene: TRBJ2-6
CDR3aa: CASSVDGRQSRANVLTF
CDR3nt: TGTGCCAGCAGTGTAGACGGGCGTCAAAGTCGGGCCAACGTCCTGACTTTC

d_gene: .
v_gene: TRBV10-3
j_gene: TRBJ2-2
CDR3aa: CATSWVGELFF
CDR3nt: TGTGCCACCTCTTGGGTCGGGGAGCTGTTTTTT

d_gene: .
v_gene: TRBV5-1
j_gene: TRBJ2-3
CDR3aa: CASGLGVLSTDTQYF
CDR3nt: TGCGCCAGCGGATTGGGGGTCCTTAGCACAGATACGCAGTATTTT

d_gene: TRBD2
v_gene: TRBV4-1
j_gene: TRBJ2-7
CDR3aa: CASSHLGGLEYEQYF
CDR3nt: TGCGCCAGCAGCCACCTTGGGGGACTAGAGTACGAGCAGTACTTC

d_gene: .
v_gene: TRBV7-8
j_gene: TRBJ2-2
CDR3aa: CASHSTGELFF
CDR3nt: TGTGCCAGCCATAGTACCGGGGAGCTGTTTTTT